This TCR beta chain was profiled in a study of human T cells and chemical hapten exposure (TCRdb year 2021). About the investigation overall: For sensitization, 2% DPC in acetone was applied to a roughly 2 cm by roughly 2 cm area of upper inner arm skin. Patients additionally received weekly therapeutic DPC doses to the scalp throughout the roughly 25-week study period. Patch testing was done on the upper back using Finn chambers containing 0.01% DPC, and results were scored after 6 days according to International Contact Dermatitis Research Group standards. Most of the patients in the cohort were female, and the cohort covered alopecia areata with under or over 50% scalp involvement, alopecia totalis and alopecia universalis. The libraries were sequenced as a pool, and the TCR yield per sample differed mostly because of small variations in library volumes within the pool. This study followed changes in the peripheral blood TCR repertoire in vivo during primary and secondary sensitization of alopecia patients to the hapten diphenylcyclopropenone (DPC). Patient blood was sampled pre-sensitization (week 0) and at 2, 6 and about 24 weeks after DPC sensitization. Blood for TCR sequencing was provided by twenty-nine alopecia patients at one to four time points (pre-sensitization, 2, 6 and 24 weeks).

The CDR3 sequence holds 13 residues, the cysteine and phenylalanine included. The CDR3 DNA has 39 bases and is translated from base 1. Trimming at the junction amounts to 4 bases on V and 2 bases on J, and the germline ends lie 10 bases apart. Per the germline V gene (reference sequence), SGHNT is the CDR1 and YYREEE is the CDR2. The paper's findings and limits, for the study overall: Because every patient had alopecia, a presumed autoimmune disease, the patients' immune response might differ from that of healthy individuals. Repeated subsampling changed both the strength of the expansion versus patch-test correlation and the threshold at which the correlation became significant. Patch test score was positively correlated with the number of PT1 expanded TCRs, with significance at thresholds 8, 16 and 32 but not at 4. Significantly more large CDR3 similarity clusters were formed by expanded TCRs than by pre-sensitization or healthy control sets, consistent with antigen-driven responses. DPC sensitization did not change how many TCRs were above 1 in 1000 frequency, and no evidence was found of alterations in global repertoire structure.

The library was produced with RACE. Sequenced on a NextSeq 500. During library preparation, unique molecular identifiers were attached to individual cDNA molecules so that TCRs could be counted in a quantitative, reproducible way. Each blood RNA sample was used to sequence both TCR alpha and TCR beta chains. Per the source publication's procedure: Samples had a median of about 96,000 TCRs, with a range from roughly 20,000 to 690,600. V, J and CDR3 annotation of the TCR reads was carried out using the Decombinator software suite. Every sample was subsampled to the same number of TCRs (28,000) for the PS versus PT1 abundance plots. TCRs were defined as expanded if absent before sensitization and observed at least eight times at the 2-week time point. Clones were called with MiXCR by TCRdb after fastp trimmed the public reads at Q25, and only in-frame beta chains were retained. Rows are combined by CDR3 protein, so each entry shows the most common genes and DNA. Clone size and V and J calls follow TCRdb, not the original study. This sample comprises 370,000 or so distinct CDR3 sequences, around 4.8% of them detected only once. Of the sample, 2% to 2.5% is held by the ten largest clones.

The time point label of this sample denotes: patch test 1, 2 weeks after DPC sensitization. Reading the label with the study, this specimen's treatment or condition is: therapeutic diphenylcyclopropenone sensitization with weekly scalp DPC. At every patch-test visit, the blood draw took place before the patch test was put on. Patients were considered eligible if aged 18 to 70, diagnosed with alopecia and deemed suitable for DPC therapy, and patients were excluded if pregnant. Total RNA was extracted from unfractionated whole blood that had been collected in Tempus Blood RNA tubes. This clonotype was counted ten times or more. Its antigen is not yet known. One base away there is no much larger clone; base qualities are not given.

In this chain, TRBV5-4 is recombined with TRBJ2-7, and the D gene may be TRBD2, 6 bases matching. This material consisted of whole blood, taken in connection with sensitization to the hapten diphenylcyclopropenone (DPC). This TCR derives from a woman in her forties or fifties with alopecia areata. Some clones in this sample may be carry-over from other donors' samples. The CDR3 region: CASSGGLTYEQYF. DNA sequence: TGTGCCAGCAGCGGGGGACTCACCTACGAGCAGTACTTC. When the CDR3 is completed using the reference TRBV5-4 and TRBJ2-7 genes on either side, the full variable domain is ETGVTQSPTHLIKTRGQQVTLRCSSQSGHNTVSWYQQALGQGPQFIFQYYREEENGRGNFPPRFSGLQFPNYSSELNVNALELDDSALYLCASSGGLTYEQYFGPGTRLTVT.